A single sample gave rise to the 2 T cell receptor beta chains below, sequenced in a study of T-cell reconstitution after alpha-beta-depleted transplantation in children. This sample's TCRbeta library carried unique molecular identifier barcodes. TCRdb passed the PCR reads through MiXCR, listing each CDR3 protein once. The sample includes about 510,000 distinct CDR3 sequences, approximately 10% of them seen just once. Source: PBMCs, mostly from graft donor cells, taken 180 days after TCRalphabeta/CD19-depleted stem cell transplant. These receptors came from a female patient between 2 and 15 years old who had a stem cell transplant for aplastic anemia, so the T cells may come from the graft donor.

There are many counts of this clonotype. The chain joins TRBV27 to TRBJ2-1, with D tentatively TRBD2 (6 bases). The germline CDR1 and CDR2 sequences are MNHEY and SMNVEV (reference sequence). Trimming stripped 5 bases from V and 4 bases from J, with 12 bases between. The CDR3 has 14 residues. CDR3 DNA sequence: TGTGCCAGCAGTACCGGGACTCTTTACAATGAGCAGTTCTTC. Translated: CASSTGTLYNEQFF.

This clonotype showed up just a few times. The J gene is TRBJ2-4, the V gene TRBV11-1; D is possibly TRBD2 (7 bases). The CDR3 extends over 16 amino acids. Germline CDR1 is SGHAT and CDR2 is FQDESV (reference sequence). The V end lost 1 base, the J end lost 3 bases, and 13 bases lay between the germline ends. DNA of the CDR3: TGTGCCAGCAGCTTAGGGGGGGGCTTGGGCAAAAACATTCAGTACTTC. Amino acid sequence: CASSLGGGLGKNIQYF.